Following are 10 T cell receptor beta chains from one sample sequenced in a study of human T cells and chemical hapten exposure. MiXCR, applied by TCRdb to the RACE reads, yields one record per CDR3 protein. The table includes about 120,000 distinct CDR3 sequences, about 14% detected once. Indicated time point: pre-sensitization, week 0. Treatment here: therapeutic diphenylcyclopropenone sensitization with weekly scalp DPC. The sequencing used whole blood, collected in connection with sensitization to the hapten diphenylcyclopropenone (DPC). All receptors come from a woman between 18 and 29 years old with alopecia areata. Some clones in this sample may be carry-over from other donors' samples.

CDR3 residues: CATRRGEETQYF. For the CDR3, the DNA is TGCGCCACCCGACGGGGGGAAGAGACCCAGTACTTC. The chain couples TRBV5-1 to TRBJ2-5, with TRBD2 matching over 7 bases. Germline V gene sequence: CDR1 SGHRS, CDR2 YFSETQ. V was pared by 9 bases and J by 3 bases, with 5 bases of the junction left unmatched. The CDR3 is made up of 12 amino acids.

This clonotype was counted a few times. The CDR3 loop is CASSPVLEIKNEKLFF. The DNA for the CDR3 is TGTGCCAGCAGCCCCGTTTTGGAGATAAAGAATGAAAAACTGTTTTTT. V and J are TRBV6-5 and TRBJ1-4, with D unclear. CDR1 and CDR2 from the germline V gene are MNHEY and SVGAGI. V shed 6 bases and J shed 5 bases, with 19 bases lying between them. This CDR3 contains 16 residues.

This clonotype came up a few times. This CDR3 reads CASSRRGTSAGELFF. The CDR3 DNA reads TGTGCCAGCTCAAGACGCGGGACTAGCGCCGGGGAGCTGTTTTTT. J is TRBJ2-2 and V is TRBV18; 10 bases fit TRBD2. The CDR3 consists of 15 residues. V trimming: 5 bases; J trimming: 6 bases; junction bases outside the gene matches: 6. CDR1 is KGHSH and CDR2 is LQKENI in the germline V gene.

This clonotype was counted only a few times. V gene TRBV27 combines with J gene TRBJ2-7; 10 bases line up with TRBD1. The CDR3 is 15 residues long. V was clipped by 6 bases and J by 4 bases; unmatched bases: 9. CDR1 is MNHEY, CDR2 SMNVEV, per germline (reference sequence). CDR3 DNA: TGTGCCAGCAGCCCTTTGGGGACAGGGGCATACGAGCAGTACTTC. It is translated as CASSPLGTGAYEQYF.

The table lists this clonotype with many counts. The V call is TRBV27, the J call TRBJ1-6; D gene uncertain. The CDR3 has 14 residues. Between the trimmed V and J ends, which lost 3 bases and 7 bases, there was a span of 10 bases. CDR1 is MNHEY and CDR2 is SMNVEV in the germline V gene (reference sequence). The CDR3 region is CASSFSGGNSPLHF. The DNA of the CDR3 is TGTGCCAGCAGTTTCAGTGGCGGGAATTCACCCCTCCACTTT.

This clonotype has just a few counts. The chain uses TRBV14 and TRBJ2-3, with a possible D match to TRBD2 (7 bases). The CDR3 has 15 residues. V was cut by 2 bases and J by 2 bases, with 11 bases left in between. CDR1 and CDR2 from the germline V gene are SGHDN and FVKESK. CDR3 sequence (DNA): TGTGCCAGCAGCCAACCGGGGGGCATCACAGATACGCAGTATTTT. Residues: CASSQPGGITDTQYF.

This clonotype was recorded many times. The chain recombines TRBV7-9 with TRBJ1-2, with D uncertain. The germline V gene has CDR1 SEHNR and CDR2 FQNEAQ (reference sequence). V lost 5 bases to trimming and J lost 0 bases, with 10 bases between them. The CDR3 extends over 14 amino acids. The CDR3 region has the DNA TGTGCCAGCAGCCCCCCGGGCCCTAACTATGGCTACACCTTC. Translating it yields CASSPPGPNYGYTF.

This clonotype was seen a handful of times. The chain employs TRBV19 and TRBJ1-2; 7 bases agree with TRBD1. Germline V CDR1 and CDR2: LNHDA, SQIVND (reference sequence). CDR3 length: 13 amino acids. V was pared by 3 bases and J by 5 bases, with 3 bases of the junction left unmatched. The CDR3 nucleotides read TGTGCCAGTAGTATCGGGACAGTTTATGGCTACACCTTC. This sequence encodes CASSIGTVYGYTF.

J is TRBJ2-5 and V is TRBV6-2 or TRBV6-3; D unclear. Germline values: CDR1 MNHEY, CDR2 SVGEGT. V was pared by 8 bases and J by 2 bases, with 6 bases between. The CDR3 has 11 amino acids. The CDR3 sequence is CASGRQETQYF. The CDR3 coding sequence is TGTGCCAGCGGACGACAAGAGACCCAGTACTTC.

This clonotype was observed a few times. The chain uses TRBV7-8 and TRBJ2-4; 8 nucleotides line up with TRBD1. The germline CDR1 and CDR2 sequences are SGHVS and FQNEAQ. This CDR3 is 16 amino acids long. The trim removed 2 bases at V and 2 bases at J, leaving 5 bases unmatched. The CDR3 bases are TGTGCCAGCAGCTTAAGGCGGACAGGGACCAAAAACATTCAGTACTTC. This sequence encodes CASSLRRTGTKNIQYF.